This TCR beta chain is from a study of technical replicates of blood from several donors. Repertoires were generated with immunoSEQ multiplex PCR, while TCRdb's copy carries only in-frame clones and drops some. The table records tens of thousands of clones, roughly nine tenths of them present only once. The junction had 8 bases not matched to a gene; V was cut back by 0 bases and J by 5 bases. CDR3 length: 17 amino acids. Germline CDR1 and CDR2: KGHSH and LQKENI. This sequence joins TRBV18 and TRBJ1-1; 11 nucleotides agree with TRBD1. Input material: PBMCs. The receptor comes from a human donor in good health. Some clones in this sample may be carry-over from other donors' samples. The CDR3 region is CASSPPVGQGAGTEAFF. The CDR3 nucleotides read TGTGCCAGCTCACCACCTGTCGGACAGGGGGCGGGAACTGAAGCTTTCTTT.